This T cell receptor beta chain was recorded in a study of somatic mutations in cytotoxic T cells in rheumatoid arthritis. Background on the study: Prior to any treatment and right after diagnosis, patient blood (approximately 30 ml EDTA) was drawn.

The CDR3 loop spans 15 amino acids. Germline V gene lookup returns CDR1 MNHEY and CDR2 SVGAGI. Trimming removed 0 bases from V and 7 bases from J; junction bases left unmatched: 6. CD4+ and CD8+ cells were isolated by positive magnetic bead selection, with purity checked by flow cytometry. The protocol was immunoSEQ multiplex PCR, while the TCRdb copy is restricted to in-frame clones and leaves out a portion. The table records roughly 4,200 clones, around 89% of them present only once. This chain connects TRBV6-5 to TRBJ1-5; TRBD1 aligns across 7 bases. This receptor was taken from a woman between 65 and 79 years old with rheumatoid arthritis. Source material: CD8+ T cells sorted from blood. CDR3 region: CASSYSKPGGQPQHF. CDR3 DNA sequence: TGTGCCAGCAGTTACTCGAAGCCAGGGGGACAGCCCCAGCATTTT.